A single sample is the source of the 8 T cell receptor beta chains below, sequenced in a study of T cells after yellow fever vaccination. TCRdb processed the 5' RACE reads anew with MiXCR; each CDR3 protein has one entry. The sample consists of some 30,000 distinct CDR3 sequences, nearly 4.5% of them appearing once. The sample in question was CD8+ T cells sorted from PBMCs, obtained 5 days after the yellow fever booster vaccination. The receptors here all came from a man aged 25-45 years who received the YFV17D yellow fever vaccine.

At least ten counts were recorded for this clonotype. The gene calls are TRBV7-6 and TRBJ1-1; 9 bases align to TRBD1. Germline trimming cut 1 base from V and 5 bases from J; bases unmatched to any gene: 5. CDR3 size: 15 residues. Per germline, CDR1 SGHVS and CDR2 FNYEAQ. As DNA, the CDR3 is TGTGCCAGCAGCTTAGTCCCGGGACAGGGTACTGAAGCTTTCTTT. Its protein is CASSLVPGQGTEAFF.

This clonotype appeared many times. CDR3 coding DNA: TGCAGTGCTACTCGGACAACGGCAAGGGGTGAGCAGTTCTTC. Translated: CSATRTTARGEQFF. The genes are TRBV20-1 and TRBJ2-1, with D possibly TRBD1 on 5 matching bases. The V gene's germline CDR1 is DFQATT and CDR2 SNEGSKA (reference sequence). The CDR3 loop spans 14 amino acids. V was pared by 4 bases and J by 9 bases, with 19 bases between.

This clonotype was counted ten times or more. The rearrangement uses TRBV4-3 and TRBJ2-7; 13 nucleotides align to TRBD2. The CDR3 is 16 residues long. Germline trimming cut 6 bases from V and 1 base from J; bases unmatched to any gene: 6. Germline values: CDR1 LGHNA, CDR2 YSLEER. In DNA form, the CDR3 reads TGCGCCAGCAGTATTGGGACTAGCGGGAATTCCTACGAGCAGTACTTC. It yields the protein CASSIGTSGNSYEQYF.

This clonotype was recorded many times. This chain connects TRBV29-1 to TRBJ2-2; D gene ambiguous. Germline V gene lookup returns CDR1 SQVTM and CDR2 ANQGSEA. CDR3 length: 10 residues. V was trimmed by 7 bases and J by 6 bases, leaving 6 bases between them. CDR3 sequence reads: CSAGSGELFF. The CDR3, as DNA: TGCAGCGCCGGCTCCGGGGAGCTGTTTTTT.

In this sample, this clonotype turned up many times. This chain connects TRBV11-2 to TRBJ2-5; 8 bases fit TRBD1. Germline V gene data show CDR1 as SGHAT and CDR2 as FQNNGV. CDR3 length: 17 residues. Trimming cost V 0 bases and J 1 base; bases outside gene matches: 7. This CDR3 reads CASSLDRGRGLQETQYF. Written as DNA, the CDR3 is TGTGCCAGCAGCTTAGACCGAGGCAGGGGGCTCCAAGAGACCCAGTACTTC.

This clonotype was counted ten times or more. The CDR3 protein is CSAPGTSDNEQFF. The CDR3 nucleotides read TGCAGTGCGCCCGGGACTAGCGACAATGAGCAGTTCTTC. The V gene is TRBV20-1, the J gene TRBJ2-1; 10 nucleotides line up with TRBD2. J was trimmed by 5 bases and V by 6 bases; bases with no gene match: 4. This CDR3 contains 13 residues. The germline CDR1 and CDR2 sequences are DFQATT and SNEGSKA (reference sequence).

This clonotype was recorded at least ten times. The genes are TRBV5-6 and TRBJ2-7, with unresolved D. The CDR3 contains 16 residues. The V gene's germline CDR1 is SGHDT and CDR2 YYEEEE. Between the trimmed V and J ends, which lost 0 bases and 3 bases, there was a span of 16 bases. For the CDR3, the DNA is TGTGCCAGCAGCTTGGGGCAGGCACTGAACTACTACGAGCAGTACTTC. Protein sequence: CASSLGQALNYYEQYF.

This clonotype was recorded many times. This chain connects TRBV27 to TRBJ1-5; no reliable D call. The CDR3 totals 14 residues. Germline CDR1 reads MNHEY; CDR2 reads SMNVEV (reference sequence). V was shortened by 2 bases and J by 4 bases, with 9 bases between the two germline ends. The CDR3 protein is CASSLEAGNQPQHF. For the CDR3, the DNA is TGTGCCAGCAGTTTAGAAGCGGGAAATCAGCCCCAGCATTTT.